This T cell receptor beta chain emerged from a study of long-term antiretroviral therapy in people with HIV (dated by TCRdb to about 2022). Some background on the complete study: The earliest samples were collected about a decade before the 2015 WHO recommendation for immediate ART, when ART was typically delayed until CD4 counts fell. Whether ART initiation and durable HIV suppression were associated with changes in peripheral blood TRB repertoire composition and diversity was tested in a retrospective serial study. From 25 to 30 adults with confirmed HIV infection, the cohort provided some 200 cryopreserved PBMC samples, gathered serially across a mean of around six years (range 1-12). Of the roughly 31 participants with HIV, about a dozen were female. No cross-contamination during QIAcube processing turned up in test extractions that ran a monoclonal T-cell line alongside 25 to 35 polyclonal samples. Paper-wide results and their limitations: HIV repertoires had narrower CDR3 length ranges than controls, and the network structure suggested an antigen-experienced repertoire that shifted only slightly toward naive after ART. The samples were dated from about 2003 to 2017, and the ART regimens that were used may be less effective than current ART regimens. Expanded TRB clones identified before ART initiation dominated the repertoire across all time points, though the dominance fluctuated and decreased in many PLHIV after ART. Inferences about post-ART repertoire changes are limited because no data were available on ART adherence, viral resistance or therapy changes. Because pre-ART samples had limited cell numbers, profiling was done on unsorted PBMC rather than on sorted CD4+ and CD8+ T cells. Since PBMC availability was limited, sequencing covered only the TCR beta chain, with no alpha chain pairing. A significant increase in TRB diversity was found to be associated with ART initiation, although TRB diversity was observed to remain significantly below that of transplant donor controls even after long-term ART.

From the cysteine up to the phenylalanine, the CDR3 has a length of 14 residues. This entry keeps only the CDR3 DNA: 42 bases, framed from base 1. V is cut back by 0 bases and J by 7 bases, with 5 bases in the junction unmatched. The germline V gene provides CDR1 SGDLS and CDR2 YYNGEE. The immunoSEQ hsTCRB v3.0 assay was used at survey level resolution to sequence the TRB variable region. A depth of about 35,000-50,000 T-cell genomes per sample was targeted for TRB sequencing. TRB libraries were pooled and sequenced on an Illumina MiSeq using a v3 150-cycle kit. The source study handled its data this way. Repertoire analysis was run in R within a reproducible Nextflow workflow that covered QC, data transformation and analysis. Custom analyses were implemented in LymphoSeq2, an R package for AIRR-Seq data exploration. After excluding a few samples that yielded fewer than 5000 total TRB sequences, 150 to 200 HIV repertoires remained for analysis. Among the approximately 200 retained HIV repertoires, 59 were collected before ART initiation and 120 to 140 were collected after ART initiation. Repertoires were downsampled to 5000 TRB nucleotide sequences, and summary statistics were averaged over 100 downsampling iterations. TRB sequences were retained for analysis only if CDR3 regions of at least seven amino acids were present. Diversity was measured with a Shannon entropy-derived clonality score and the Gini coefficient. In repertoire networks, the top 5000 CDR3 amino acid sequences were linked whenever an edit distance of one separated two sequences. Antigen specificity groups and MHC restriction were predicted for TRB CDR3 amino acid sequences with GLIPH2. To flag known associations with CMV, EBV, HIV or tissue antigens, CDR3 amino acid sequences were compared against VDJdb and McPAS-TCR. Pre-ART, post-ART and control groups were compared with Wilcoxon signed-rank tests and Holm-Bonferroni correction. As stored in TCRdb, this immuneACCESS dataset retains in-frame rearrangements with V and J assigned. A fraction of the clones does not appear; measured against another copy, unresolved V genes explain less than half of the discrepancy, and the remainder lacks a known reason. That table gives V, J and clone size, and the DNA gave D and trimming. Across this sample there are 35,000 to 45,000 clones, with 80% seen only once. The leading ten clones occupy under 6.5% of the sample.

Concerning this clone itself: It has no known antigen specificity. No base-level quality is on record; no much larger clone is a single base apart.

To be included, a participant needed at least one PBMC sample from before ART initiation plus at least two post-ART samples. Treatment was received in the United States of America by all participants with HIV. Before DNA extraction, cryopreserved samples containing about 1-11 million PBMC were thawed and washed. At the time of the earliest PBMC sample for each participant with HIV, ages ranged from roughly 23 to 60 years. PBMC samples from each participant spanned 1-4 timepoints before ART initiation and 2-8 timepoints after ART initiation, with a median of 7 samples. Serial HIV viral load, CD4+ T-cell count, ART history and demographic data were obtained for every participant. Genomic DNA was extracted from unsorted PBMC with a Qiagen kit on a QIAcube, processed in batches of 12 samples.

This chain joins TRBV9 to TRBJ2-5; 8 central bases correspond to TRBD1. This TCR derives from a man in his thirties or forties with HIV. The sample was unsorted PBMCs, taken 3.4 years after starting antiretroviral therapy. The CDR3 reads CASSVGRGLGTQYF. The bases are TGTGCCAGCAGCGTAGGCAGGGGGCTCGGGACCCAGTACTTC. The reference TRBV9 and TRBJ2-5 proteins fill in what lies around the CDR3, so the full variable domain reads DSGVTQTPKHLITATGQRVTLRCSPRSGDLSVYWYQQSLDQGLQFLIQYYNGEERAKGNILERFSAQQFPDLHSELNLSSLELGDSALYFCASSVGRGLGTQYFGPGTRLLVL.